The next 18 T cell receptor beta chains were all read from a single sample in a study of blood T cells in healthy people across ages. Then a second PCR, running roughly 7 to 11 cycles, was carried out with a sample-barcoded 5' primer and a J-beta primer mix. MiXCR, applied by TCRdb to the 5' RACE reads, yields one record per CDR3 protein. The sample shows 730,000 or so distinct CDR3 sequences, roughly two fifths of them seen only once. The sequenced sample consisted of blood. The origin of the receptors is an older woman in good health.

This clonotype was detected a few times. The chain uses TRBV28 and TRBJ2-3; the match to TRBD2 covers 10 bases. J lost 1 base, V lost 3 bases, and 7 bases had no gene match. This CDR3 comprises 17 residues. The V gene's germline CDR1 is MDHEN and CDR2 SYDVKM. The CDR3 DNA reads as TGTGCCAGCAGTTTGAGTCTAGCGGGAGCGGGCACAGATACGCAGTATTTT. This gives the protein CASSLSLAGAGTDTQYF.

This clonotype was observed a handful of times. The CDR3, as DNA: TGTGCCAGCAGTTTGGGGGGCGGAGGATATGGCTACACCTTC. Translation: CASSLGGGGYGYTF. The V and J genes are TRBV27 and TRBJ1-2, with D tentatively TRBD1 (6 bases). Germline lookup yields CDR1 MNHEY and CDR2 SMNVEV (reference sequence). This CDR3 spans 14 amino acids. V shed 3 bases and J shed 5 bases, with 13 bases lying between them.

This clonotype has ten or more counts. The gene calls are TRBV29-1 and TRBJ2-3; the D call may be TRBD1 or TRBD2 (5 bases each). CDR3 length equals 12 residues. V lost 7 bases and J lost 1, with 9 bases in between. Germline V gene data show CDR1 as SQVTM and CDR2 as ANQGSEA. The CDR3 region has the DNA TGCAGCGCGGGACGCGGCACAGATACGCAGTATTTT. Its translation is CSAGRGTDTQYF.

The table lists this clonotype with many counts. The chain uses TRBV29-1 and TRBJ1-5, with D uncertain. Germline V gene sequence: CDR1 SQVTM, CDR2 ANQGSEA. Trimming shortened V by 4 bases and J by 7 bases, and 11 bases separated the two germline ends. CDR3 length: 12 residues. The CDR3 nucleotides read TGCAGCGTTGGTGAGGGAGGCCAGCCCCAGCATTTT. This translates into CSVGEGGQPQHF. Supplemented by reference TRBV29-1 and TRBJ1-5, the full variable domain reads SAVISQKPSRDICQRGTSLTIQCQVDSQVTMMFWYRQQPGQSLTLIATANQGSEATYESGFVIDKFPISRPNLTFSTLTVSNMSPEDSSIYLCSVGEGGQPQHFGDGTRLSIL.

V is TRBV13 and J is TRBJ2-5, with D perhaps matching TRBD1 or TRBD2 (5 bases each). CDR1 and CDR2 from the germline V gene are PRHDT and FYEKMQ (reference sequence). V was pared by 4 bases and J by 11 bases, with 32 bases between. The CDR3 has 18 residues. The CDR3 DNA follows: TGTGCCAGCAGCTCCTATTGGTTAGGGACGATCCCCTTCGGTGAGCAGTACTTC. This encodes CASSSYWLGTIPFGEQYF.

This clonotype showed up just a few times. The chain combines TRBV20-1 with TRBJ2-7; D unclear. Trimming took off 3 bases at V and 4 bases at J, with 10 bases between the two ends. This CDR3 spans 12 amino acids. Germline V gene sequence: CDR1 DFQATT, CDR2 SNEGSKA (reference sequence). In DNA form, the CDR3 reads TGCAGTGCTAGTAAGGTCTGGTACGAGCAGTACTTC. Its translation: CSASKVWYEQYF.

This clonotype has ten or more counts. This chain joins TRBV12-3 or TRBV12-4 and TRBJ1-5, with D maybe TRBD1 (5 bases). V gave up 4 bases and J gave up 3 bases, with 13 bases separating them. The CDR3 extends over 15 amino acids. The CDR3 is CASSSSTVINQPQHF. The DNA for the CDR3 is TGTGCCAGCAGTTCATCGACAGTTATCAATCAGCCCCAGCATTTT.

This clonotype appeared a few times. The CDR3 DNA follows: TGTGCCAGCAGCCCCCCTAGCGACAATGAGCAGTTCTTC. Encoded protein: CASSPPSDNEQFF. The chain couples TRBV7-2 to TRBJ2-1; D might be TRBD2 (6 bases). The germline V gene encodes CDR1 SGHTA and CDR2 FQGNSA. The CDR3 loop spans 13 amino acids. V was pared by 5 bases and J by 5 bases, with 10 bases between. The full variable domain, with the rest looked up from reference TRBV7-2 and TRBJ2-1, is GAGVSQSPSNKVTEKGKDVELRCDPISGHTALYWYRQSLGQGLEFLIYFQGNSAPDKSGLPSDRFSAERTGGSVSTLTIQRTQQEDSAVYLCASSPPSDNEQFFGPGTRLTVL.

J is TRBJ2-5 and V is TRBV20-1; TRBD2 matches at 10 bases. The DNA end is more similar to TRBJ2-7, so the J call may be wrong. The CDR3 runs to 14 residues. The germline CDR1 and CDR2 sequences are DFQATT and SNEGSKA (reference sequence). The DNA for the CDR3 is TGCAGTGCTAGATTAGCTAGCGGGAGTTACGAGCAGTACTTC. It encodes CSARLASGSYEQYF.

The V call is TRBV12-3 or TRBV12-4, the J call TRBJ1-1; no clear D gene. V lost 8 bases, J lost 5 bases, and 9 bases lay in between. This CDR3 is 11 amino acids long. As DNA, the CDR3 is TGTGCCAGCGGGAGCAGGACTGAAGCTTTCTTT. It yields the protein CASGSRTEAFF.

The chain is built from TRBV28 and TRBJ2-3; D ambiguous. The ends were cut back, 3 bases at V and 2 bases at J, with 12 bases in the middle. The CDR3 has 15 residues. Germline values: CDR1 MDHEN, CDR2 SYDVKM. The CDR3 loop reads CASSFERGYTDTQYF. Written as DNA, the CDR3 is TGTGCCAGCAGTTTCGAGCGTGGATACACAGATACGCAGTATTTT.

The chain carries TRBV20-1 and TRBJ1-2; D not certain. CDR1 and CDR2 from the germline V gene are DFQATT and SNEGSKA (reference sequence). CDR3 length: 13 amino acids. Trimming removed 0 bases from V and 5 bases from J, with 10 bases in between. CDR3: CSAREDMDYGYTF. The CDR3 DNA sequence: TGCAGTGCTAGAGAGGATATGGATTATGGCTACACCTTC.

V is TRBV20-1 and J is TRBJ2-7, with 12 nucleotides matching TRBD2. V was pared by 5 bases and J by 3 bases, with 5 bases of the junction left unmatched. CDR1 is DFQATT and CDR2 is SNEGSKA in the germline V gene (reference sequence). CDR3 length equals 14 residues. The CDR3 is CSAATSGGLYEQYF. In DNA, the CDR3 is TGCAGTGCTGCGACTAGCGGGGGTCTCTACGAGCAGTACTTC.

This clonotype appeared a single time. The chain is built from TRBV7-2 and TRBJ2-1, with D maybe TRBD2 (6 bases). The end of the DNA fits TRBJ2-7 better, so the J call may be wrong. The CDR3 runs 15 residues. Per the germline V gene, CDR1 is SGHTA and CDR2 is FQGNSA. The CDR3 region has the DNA TGTGCCAGCAGCCCCGACAGCGGGCCCGACAATGAGCAGTACTTC. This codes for CASSPDSGPDNEQYF.

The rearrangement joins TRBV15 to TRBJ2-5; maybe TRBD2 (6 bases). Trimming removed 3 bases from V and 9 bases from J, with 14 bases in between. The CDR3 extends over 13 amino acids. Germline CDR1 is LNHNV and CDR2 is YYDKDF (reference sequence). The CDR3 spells CATSRDYPRAQYF. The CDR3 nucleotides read TGTGCCACCAGCAGGGACTATCCCAGGGCCCAGTACTTC.

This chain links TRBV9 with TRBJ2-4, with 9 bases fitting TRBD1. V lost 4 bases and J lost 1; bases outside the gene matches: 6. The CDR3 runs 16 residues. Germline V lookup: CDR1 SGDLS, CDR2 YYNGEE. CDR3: CASSSGTGTAKNIQYF. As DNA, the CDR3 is TGTGCCAGCAGCTCGGGGACAGGGACCGCCAAAAACATTCAGTACTTC. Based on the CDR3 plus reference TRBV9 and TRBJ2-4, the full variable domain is DSGVTQTPKHLITATGQRVTLRCSPRSGDLSVYWYQQSLDQGLQFLIQYYNGEERAKGNILERFSAQQFPDLHSELNLSSLELGDSALYFCASSSGTGTAKNIQYFGAGTRLSVL.

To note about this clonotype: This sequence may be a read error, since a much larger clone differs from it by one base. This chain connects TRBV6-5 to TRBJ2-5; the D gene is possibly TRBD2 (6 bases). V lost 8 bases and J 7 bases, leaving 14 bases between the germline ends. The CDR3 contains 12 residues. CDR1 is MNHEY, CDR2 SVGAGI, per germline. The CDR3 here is CASLGLAGTQYF. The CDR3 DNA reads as TGTGCCAGCTTGGGACTTGCGGGGACCCAGTACTTC.

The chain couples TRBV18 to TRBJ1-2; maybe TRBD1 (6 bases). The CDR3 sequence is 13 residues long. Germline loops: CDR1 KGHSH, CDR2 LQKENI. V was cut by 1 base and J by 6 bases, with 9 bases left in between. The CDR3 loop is CASSPQRQDGYTF. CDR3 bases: TGTGCCAGCTCACCACAAAGACAGGATGGCTACACCTTC.